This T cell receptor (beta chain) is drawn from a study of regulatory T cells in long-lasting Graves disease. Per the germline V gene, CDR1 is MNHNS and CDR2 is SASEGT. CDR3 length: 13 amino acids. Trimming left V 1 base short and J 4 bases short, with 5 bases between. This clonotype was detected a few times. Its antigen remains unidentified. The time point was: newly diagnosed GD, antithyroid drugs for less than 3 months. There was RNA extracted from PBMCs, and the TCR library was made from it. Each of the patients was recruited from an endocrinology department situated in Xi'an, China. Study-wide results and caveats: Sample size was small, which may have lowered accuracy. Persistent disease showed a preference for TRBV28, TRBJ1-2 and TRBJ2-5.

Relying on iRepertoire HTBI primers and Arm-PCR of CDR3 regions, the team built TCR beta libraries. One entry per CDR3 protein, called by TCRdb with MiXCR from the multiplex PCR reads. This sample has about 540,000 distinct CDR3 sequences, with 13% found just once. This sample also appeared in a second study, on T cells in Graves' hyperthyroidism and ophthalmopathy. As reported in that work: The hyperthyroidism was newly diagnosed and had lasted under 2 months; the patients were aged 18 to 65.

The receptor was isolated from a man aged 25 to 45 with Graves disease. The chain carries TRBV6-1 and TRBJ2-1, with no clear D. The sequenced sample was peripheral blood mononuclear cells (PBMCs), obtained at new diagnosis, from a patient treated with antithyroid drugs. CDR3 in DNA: TGTGCCAGCAGTGAAGAAAGGTACAATGAGCAGTTCTTC. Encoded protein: CASSEERYNEQFF.